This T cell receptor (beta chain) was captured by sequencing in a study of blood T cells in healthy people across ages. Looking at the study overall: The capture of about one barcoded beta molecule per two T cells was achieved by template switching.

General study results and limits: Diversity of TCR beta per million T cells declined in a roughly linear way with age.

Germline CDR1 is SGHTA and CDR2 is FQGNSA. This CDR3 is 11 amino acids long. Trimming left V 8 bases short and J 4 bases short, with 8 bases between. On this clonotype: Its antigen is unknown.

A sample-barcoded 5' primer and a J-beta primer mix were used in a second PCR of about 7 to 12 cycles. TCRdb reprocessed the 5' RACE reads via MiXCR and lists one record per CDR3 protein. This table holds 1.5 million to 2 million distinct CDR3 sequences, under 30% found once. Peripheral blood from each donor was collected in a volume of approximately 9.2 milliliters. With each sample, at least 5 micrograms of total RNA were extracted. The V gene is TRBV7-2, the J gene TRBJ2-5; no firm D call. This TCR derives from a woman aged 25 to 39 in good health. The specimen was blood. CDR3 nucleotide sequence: TGTGCCAGCGCAGAACGAGAGACCCAGTACTTC. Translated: CASAERETQYF.